This T cell receptor beta chain was identified during a study of blood T cell repertoires in COVID-19 (dated by TCRdb to 2018 to 2020). Concerning the study at large: Samples from collaborators originated in the United States, Italy and Spain and spanned both the acute and convalescent phases of COVID-19. The material from the prospective study consisted of cDNA or gDNA derived from T cells, B-cell-depleted T cells, or PBMCs. Deeply sampled blood TCRbeta repertoires from subjects exposed to, actively infected with, or recovered from COVID-19 were included in the dataset. A freely available public database, intended as a resource for researchers studying the immune response to SARS-CoV-2, is where the repertoires were released. Samples came from the ongoing ImmuneRACE study (first 160 participants) plus 1,254 subjects from 6 global collaborators. The sample metadata nearly always contained a de-identified subject ID, COVID-19 status, age in years and sex. Where available, HLA class I and class II types were taken from metadata supplied by the sample provider and were not determined by assay-based typing.

The study at large found these results: The quantity of clinical and demographic metadata differed by source and by participant and was supplied without curation.

In Seattle, one collaborating source enrolled patients while the infection was active and tracked those patients longitudinally over the course of disease. Collaborating institutions collected whole blood in K2EDTA tubes following their own protocols. For TCRbeta analysis, collaborators shipped samples as frozen whole blood, isolated PBMCs, or DNA extracted from either of those sample types. TCRbeta CDR3 regions were amplified from genomic DNA by means of the immunoSEQ Assay, a bias-controlled multiplex PCR. In the authors' own workflow: The number of nucleated cells in each sample was estimated from the amplification of reference gene primers within the assay. To quantify the absolute abundance of each unique TCRbeta CDR3 rearrangement, sequence reads were collapsed and filtered. Productive Simpson clonality was computed per sample as the square root of Simpson's diversity index over productive rearrangements. The clones in this table, taken by TCRdb from immuneACCESS, are in-frame only. Not every clone is retained; where verified, under half of the shortfall comes from an unresolved V gene, and the cause of the rest is unknown. V and J calls and clone size are those listed in that table; D and trimming were worked out from the DNA. The sample profile shows fewer than 200,000 clones; about 87% of them were found once. The biggest ten clones account for under 3% of the sample.

To note about this clone: Its antigen remains unidentified. Base qualities are not at hand, and no much larger clone is one base apart.

Reading from cysteine to phenylalanine, the CDR3 counts 12 amino acids. This entry keeps only the CDR3 DNA: 36 bases, framed from base 1. CDR1 and CDR2 are drawn from the germline V gene: SNHLY, FYNNEI. The V end loses 3 bases and the J end loses 7 bases, and a stretch of 6 bases separates them. The chain is encoded by TRBV2 joined to TRBJ1-4; the D gene is perhaps TRBD1, on 5 matching bases. The sequence derives from a woman of 80 years or more with COVID-19, enrolled during active disease. Sequencing was performed on peripheral blood. The CDR3 region has the sequence CASSEGGEKLFF. The DNA is as follows: TGTGCCAGCAGTGAGGGGGGTGAAAAACTGTTTTTT.